This T cell receptor beta chain was identified during a study of T cells in localized non-small cell lung cancer. Generated by immunoSEQ multiplex PCR, the TCRdb table keeps only in-frame clones and is missing some. The sample yields roughly 66,000 clones, 85% to 90% seen once. Trimming took 6 bases from V and 8 from J, leaving 16 bases between them. Germline CDR1 MDHEN, CDR2 SYDVKM. The CDR3 has 14 residues. This TCR was recovered from a woman aged 35-75 years with stage I lung adenocarcinoma. V usage is TRBV28 and J usage is TRBJ1-4, with D perhaps matching TRBD1 (5 bases). This specimen was peripheral blood, taken before any cancer treatment. As DNA, the CDR3 is TGTGCCAGCAGCACCGGGACTCTGAGGGAAAAACTGTTTTTT. Its translation: CASSTGTLREKLFF.